The 23 T cell receptor beta chains below all came from one sample that was sequenced in a study of T cell changes during pregnancy in multiple sclerosis. Libraries were prepared by immunoSEQ multiplex PCR; TCRdb keeps only in-frame clonotypes and omits some of them. The sample carries roughly 66,000 clones, roughly 90% recorded once. This specimen was peripheral blood, taken in the first trimester of pregnancy. The source of these receptors is a female donor with multiple sclerosis, enrolled in a pregnancy study.

The V and J genes are TRBV18 and TRBJ2-5; no clear D. Per germline, CDR1 KGHSH and CDR2 LQKENI. The CDR3 is made up of 13 amino acids. Trimming cost V 0 bases and J 0 bases, with 2 bases left between them. This CDR3 is CASSPPDQETQYF. Written as DNA, the CDR3 is TGTGCCAGCTCACCACCCGACCAAGAGACCCAGTACTTC.

The gene calls are TRBV4-3 and TRBJ2-1, with 11 bases lining up with TRBD2. Germline CDR1 is LGHNA and CDR2 is YSLEER. The CDR3 has 18 residues. The V gene end was trimmed by 0 bases and the J gene end by 3 bases; junction bases not matched to a gene: 7. CDR3 region: CASSQDVASGGFYNEQFF. For the CDR3, the DNA is TGCGCCAGCAGCCAAGATGTGGCTAGCGGGGGGTTCTACAATGAGCAGTTCTTC.

The rearrangement links TRBV5-6 to TRBJ2-1; the D gene is possibly TRBD1 (5 bases). Germline V gene sequence: CDR1 SGHDT, CDR2 YYEEEE. Trimming removed 2 bases from V and 0 bases from J, with 12 bases in between. The CDR3 is 16 residues long. CDR3 residues: CASSFPQVGSYNEQFF. Here the CDR3 DNA reads TGTGCCAGCAGCTTCCCACAGGTAGGCTCCTACAATGAGCAGTTCTTC.

This rearrangement joins TRBV27 to TRBJ2-7; 7 bases line up with TRBD2. Germline V gene sequence: CDR1 MNHEY, CDR2 SMNVEV (reference sequence). This CDR3 has 15 amino acids. Trimming took 2 bases from V and 5 from J; bases not matched to a gene: 9. The CDR3 loop reads CASSLGLEGAHEQYF. In DNA form, the CDR3 reads TGTGCCAGCAGTTTAGGACTAGAAGGGGCCCACGAGCAGTACTTC.

The gene calls are TRBV18 and TRBJ2-1; D perhaps matches TRBD2 (5 bases). The V end was cut by 3 bases, the J end by 12 bases, with 15 bases between. CDR1 and CDR2 from the germline V gene are KGHSH and LQKENI. The CDR3 sequence is 13 residues long. In DNA form, the CDR3 reads TGTGCCAGCTCACCGATAGAACTAGAGGGGCAGTTCTTC. It is translated as CASSPIELEGQFF. Looking up the rest from reference TRBV18 and TRBJ2-1 gives the full variable domain: NAGVMQNPRHLVRRRGQEARLRCSPMKGHSHVYWYRQLPEEGLKFMVYLQKENIIDESGMPKERFSAEFPKEGPSILRIQQVVRGDSAAYFCASSPIELEGQFFGPGTRLTVL.

The chain joins TRBV4-2 to TRBJ1-2; tentatively, D is TRBD1 (6 bases). This CDR3 comprises 16 residues. The V gene lost 2 bases and the J gene lost 1 base, with 14 bases spanning the gap. Per germline, CDR1 LGHNA and CDR2 YNFKEQ. This chain's CDR3 is CASSQTQGIINYGYTF. Written as DNA, the CDR3 is TGTGCCAGCAGCCAAACACAGGGAATTATTAACTATGGCTACACCTTC.

V usage is TRBV9 and J usage is TRBJ2-3, with 8 bases that match TRBD2. V shed 0 bases, J shed 6 bases, and the junction held 3 bases outside the gene matches. This CDR3 has 14 residues. CDR1 is SGDLS and CDR2 is YYNGEE in the germline V gene. Written as DNA, the CDR3 is TGTGCCAGCAGCGTAGAACTAGCGGTGGATACGCAGTATTTT. Residues: CASSVELAVDTQYF.

The gene calls are TRBV18 and TRBJ2-7; TRBD2 matches at 9 bases. CDR1 is KGHSH, CDR2 LQKENI, per germline. CDR3 length: 14 amino acids. Germline trimming cut 3 bases from V and 6 bases from J; bases unmatched to any gene: 6. CDR3 amino acids: CASSPIAGEVEQYF. The CDR3 nucleotides read TGTGCCAGCTCACCGATAGCGGGAGAAGTCGAGCAGTACTTC.

The V and J genes are TRBV9 and TRBJ2-1; weak D call: TRBD2 (6 bases). This CDR3 has 16 residues. V dropped 0 bases and J dropped 4 bases, with 14 bases sitting between them. CDR1 is SGDLS, CDR2 YYNGEE, per germline. The CDR3 sequence: CASSVGGVVKYNEQFF. The CDR3 DNA reads TGTGCCAGCAGCGTAGGGGGGGTCGTTAAGTACAATGAGCAGTTCTTC.

V is TRBV27 and J is TRBJ1-2, with D possibly being TRBD1 (6 bases). The V gene lost 3 bases and the J gene lost 8 bases, with 13 bases spanning the gap. Germline loops: CDR1 MNHEY, CDR2 SMNVEV (reference sequence). The CDR3 runs 13 residues. CDR3 sequence: CASSLGHAGGYTF. CDR3 coding DNA: TGTGCCAGCAGTTTGGGACACGCCGGGGGCTACACCTTC.

The rearrangement joins TRBV19 to TRBJ1-4; weak D call: TRBD1 (5 bases). The V and J ends lost 8 bases and 4 bases respectively, with 17 bases between them. The CDR3 sequence is 15 residues long. Germline CDR1 reads LNHDA; CDR2 reads SQIVND (reference sequence). This CDR3 is CASAKKTAHNEKLFF. The CDR3 nucleotides are TGTGCCAGTGCTAAAAAGACAGCCCATAATGAAAAACTGTTTTTT.

V gene TRBV2 combines with J gene TRBJ2-3; the match to TRBD1 covers 7 bases. The CDR3 is 14 amino acids. CDR1 is SNHLY and CDR2 is FYNNEI in the germline V gene. The trim removed 7 bases at V and 0 bases at J, leaving 4 bases unmatched. CDR3 in amino acids: CASKDRPSTDTQYF. The CDR3 nucleotides are TGTGCCAGCAAGGACAGGCCCAGCACAGATACGCAGTATTTT.

V gene TRBV9 combines with J gene TRBJ2-2; D remains ambiguous. The CDR3 totals 15 residues. Trimming shortened V by 1 base and J by 1 base, and 8 bases separated the two germline ends. Germline loops: CDR1 SGDLS, CDR2 YYNGEE. CDR3: CASSVSSQNTGELFF. CDR3 nucleotides: TGTGCCAGCAGCGTATCATCACAGAACACCGGGGAGCTGTTTTTT.

The rearrangement uses TRBV7-2 and TRBJ2-7; 10 nucleotides match TRBD1. The germline gives CDR1 SGHTA, CDR2 FQGNSA. The CDR3 is 15 residues long. With 0 bases clipped from V and 6 bases from J, the junction kept 5 bases outside the gene matches. The CDR3 reads CASSLAGQGISEQYF. CDR3 DNA: TGTGCCAGCAGCTTAGCGGGACAGGGGATCAGCGAGCAGTACTTC.

The chain joins TRBV7-8 to TRBJ2-7, with no clear D. The germline gives CDR1 SGHVS, CDR2 FQNEAQ. V gave up 1 base and J gave up 3 bases, with 7 bases separating them. The CDR3 extends over 13 amino acids. DNA of the CDR3: TGTGCCAGCAGCTTAGGAGTTTACTACGAGCAGTACTTC. Amino acid sequence: CASSLGVYYEQYF.

The genes are TRBV18 and TRBJ2-1, with 7 bases lining up with TRBD1. Trimming took 3 bases from V and 8 from J; bases not matched to a gene: 1. The CDR3 runs to 12 residues. Germline assignment: CDR1 KGHSH and CDR2 LQKENI. The CDR3 spells CASSPTGHEQFF. DNA for the CDR3: TGTGCCAGCTCACCGACAGGGCATGAGCAGTTCTTC.

The rearrangement links TRBV11-3 to TRBJ2-1; tentative D call: TRBD1 (6 bases). V dropped 3 bases and J dropped 6 bases, with 12 bases sitting between them. The germline CDR1 and CDR2 sequences are SGHNT and YENEEA. This CDR3 has 14 amino acids. This CDR3 is CASSFRQESNEQFF. The CDR3 nucleotides read TGTGCCAGCAGCTTCAGACAGGAGAGCAATGAGCAGTTCTTC.

The rearrangement links TRBV9 to TRBJ1-4; D is unclear. V was trimmed by 3 bases and J by 3 bases, leaving 6 bases between them. The CDR3 length is 13 residues. Germline values: CDR1 SGDLS, CDR2 YYNGEE. The CDR3 DNA reads as TGTGCCAGCAGCGGGGCCCCTAATGAAAAACTGTTTTTT. Its translation: CASSGAPNEKLFF.

The chain links TRBV29-1 to TRBJ2-1; the match to TRBD2 covers 12 bases. The CDR3 is 15 residues long. Germline lookup yields CDR1 SQVTM and CDR2 ANQGSEA. J was trimmed by 0 bases and V by 7 bases; bases with no gene match: 4. The CDR3 loop is CSAATSGSSYNEQFF. The CDR3 DNA follows: TGCAGCGCTGCGACTAGCGGGAGCTCCTACAATGAGCAGTTCTTC.

The chain recombines TRBV4-1 with TRBJ2-1, with 15 bases matching TRBD2. V lost 0 bases to trimming and J lost 10 bases; unmatched junction nucleotides: 4. The germline V gene has CDR1 MGHRA and CDR2 YSYEKL. The CDR3 is 16 amino acids. The CDR3 is CASSQEAGLAGGEQFF. Written as DNA, the CDR3 is TGCGCCAGCAGCCAAGAAGCTGGACTAGCGGGAGGGGAGCAGTTCTTC.

V gene TRBV19 combines with J gene TRBJ2-7; possible D gene TRBD1, 6 bases. The CDR3 has 16 residues. Per germline, CDR1 LNHDA and CDR2 SQIVND (reference sequence). V gave up 5 bases and J gave up 1 base, with 18 bases separating them. CDR3 nucleotide sequence: TGTGCCAGTAGTGGGGCTCCGGGACAAAGATCCTACGAGCAGTACTTC. Amino acid sequence: CASSGAPGQRSYEQYF.

The rearrangement joins TRBV19 to TRBJ2-5; TRBD1 matches 11 bases. Per germline, CDR1 LNHDA and CDR2 SQIVND (reference sequence). This CDR3 is 13 amino acids long. Trimming cost V 4 bases and J 5 bases; bases outside gene matches: 0. The CDR3 sequence: CASSRDRGETQYF. The DNA of the CDR3 is TGTGCCAGTAGTAGGGACAGGGGGGAGACCCAGTACTTC. Together with reference TRBV19 and TRBJ2-5, the CDR3 gives the full variable domain: DGGITQSPKYLFRKEGQNVTLSCEQNLNHDAMYWYRQDPGQGLRLIYYSQIVNDFQKGDIAEGYSVSREKKESFPLTVTSAQKNPTAFYLCASSRDRGETQYFGPGTRLLVL.

The V and J genes are TRBV6-5 and TRBJ2-1, with TRBD2 matching over 10 bases. Germline values: CDR1 MNHEY, CDR2 SVGAGI. The CDR3 runs 14 residues. J lost 0 bases, V lost 10 bases, and 3 bases had no gene match. CDR3: CATASGSSYNEQFF. The CDR3 region has the DNA TGTGCCACTGCTAGCGGGAGCTCCTACAATGAGCAGTTCTTC.